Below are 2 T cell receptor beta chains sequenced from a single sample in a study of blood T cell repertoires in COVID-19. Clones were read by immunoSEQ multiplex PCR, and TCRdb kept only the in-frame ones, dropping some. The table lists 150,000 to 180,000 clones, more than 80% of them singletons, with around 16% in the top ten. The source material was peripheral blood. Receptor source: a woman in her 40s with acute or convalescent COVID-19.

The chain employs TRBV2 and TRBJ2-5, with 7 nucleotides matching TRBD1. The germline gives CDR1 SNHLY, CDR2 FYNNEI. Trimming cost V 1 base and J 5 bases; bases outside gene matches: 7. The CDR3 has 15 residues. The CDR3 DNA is TGTGCCAGCAGTGAAGAGAGAGGGGGCAAGGAGACCCAGTACTTC. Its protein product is CASSEERGGKETQYF.

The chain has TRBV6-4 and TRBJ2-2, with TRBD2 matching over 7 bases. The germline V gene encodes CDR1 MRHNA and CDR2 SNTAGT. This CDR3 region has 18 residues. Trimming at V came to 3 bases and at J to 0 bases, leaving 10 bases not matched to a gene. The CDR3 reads CASSDSVGGGANTGELFF. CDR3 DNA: TGTGCCAGCAGTGATTCTGTTGGCGGGGGTGCGAACACCGGGGAGCTGTTTTTT.